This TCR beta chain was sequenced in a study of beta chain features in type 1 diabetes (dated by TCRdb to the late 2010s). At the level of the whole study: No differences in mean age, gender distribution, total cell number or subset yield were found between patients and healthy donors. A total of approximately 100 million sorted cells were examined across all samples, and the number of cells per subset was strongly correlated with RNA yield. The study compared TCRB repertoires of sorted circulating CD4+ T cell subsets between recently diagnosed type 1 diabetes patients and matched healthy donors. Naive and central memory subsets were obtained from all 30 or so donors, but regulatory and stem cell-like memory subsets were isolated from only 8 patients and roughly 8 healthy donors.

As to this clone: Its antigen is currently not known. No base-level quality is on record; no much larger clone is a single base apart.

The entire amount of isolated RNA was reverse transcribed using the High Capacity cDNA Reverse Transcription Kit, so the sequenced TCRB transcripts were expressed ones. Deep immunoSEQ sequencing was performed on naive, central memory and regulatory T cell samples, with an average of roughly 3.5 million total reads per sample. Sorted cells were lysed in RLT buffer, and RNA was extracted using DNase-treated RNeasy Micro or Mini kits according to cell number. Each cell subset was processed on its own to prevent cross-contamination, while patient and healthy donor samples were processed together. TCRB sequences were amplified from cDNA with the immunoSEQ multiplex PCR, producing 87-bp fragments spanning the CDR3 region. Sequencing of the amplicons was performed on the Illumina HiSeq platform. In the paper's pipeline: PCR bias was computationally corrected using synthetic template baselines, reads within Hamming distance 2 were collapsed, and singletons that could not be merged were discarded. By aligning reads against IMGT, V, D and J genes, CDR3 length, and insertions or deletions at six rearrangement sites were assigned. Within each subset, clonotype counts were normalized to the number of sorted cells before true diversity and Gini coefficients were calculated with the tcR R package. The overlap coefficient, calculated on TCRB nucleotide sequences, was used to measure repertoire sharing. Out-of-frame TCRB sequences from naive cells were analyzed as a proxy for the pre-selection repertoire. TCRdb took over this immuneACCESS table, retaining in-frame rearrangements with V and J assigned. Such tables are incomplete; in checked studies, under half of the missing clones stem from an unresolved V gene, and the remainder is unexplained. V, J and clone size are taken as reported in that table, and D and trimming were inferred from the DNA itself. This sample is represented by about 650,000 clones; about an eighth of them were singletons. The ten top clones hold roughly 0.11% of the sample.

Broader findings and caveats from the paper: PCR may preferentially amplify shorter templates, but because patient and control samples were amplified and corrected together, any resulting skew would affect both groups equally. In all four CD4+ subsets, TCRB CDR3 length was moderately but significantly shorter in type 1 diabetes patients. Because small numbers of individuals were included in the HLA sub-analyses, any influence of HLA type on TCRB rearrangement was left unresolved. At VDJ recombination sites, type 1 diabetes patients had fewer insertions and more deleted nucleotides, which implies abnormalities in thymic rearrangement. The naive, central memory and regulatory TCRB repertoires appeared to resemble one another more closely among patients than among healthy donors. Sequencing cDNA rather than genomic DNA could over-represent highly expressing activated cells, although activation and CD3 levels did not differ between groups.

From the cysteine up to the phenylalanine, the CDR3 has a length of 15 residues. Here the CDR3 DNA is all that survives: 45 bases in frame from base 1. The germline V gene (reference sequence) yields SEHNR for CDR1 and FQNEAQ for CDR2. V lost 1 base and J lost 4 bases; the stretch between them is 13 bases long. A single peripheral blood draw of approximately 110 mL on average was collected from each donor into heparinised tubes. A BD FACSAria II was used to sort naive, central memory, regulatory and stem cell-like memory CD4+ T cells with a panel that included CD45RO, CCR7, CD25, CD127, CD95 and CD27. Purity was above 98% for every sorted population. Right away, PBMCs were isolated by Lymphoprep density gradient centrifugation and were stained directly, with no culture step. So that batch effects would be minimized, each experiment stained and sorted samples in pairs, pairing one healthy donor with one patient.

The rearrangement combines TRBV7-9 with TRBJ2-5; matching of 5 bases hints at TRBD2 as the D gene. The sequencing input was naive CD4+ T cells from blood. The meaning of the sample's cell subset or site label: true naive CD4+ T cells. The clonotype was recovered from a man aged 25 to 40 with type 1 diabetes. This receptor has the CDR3 CASSLVSGLGETQYF. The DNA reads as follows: TGTGCCAGCAGCTTAGTGTCGGGATTGGGAGAGACCCAGTACTTC. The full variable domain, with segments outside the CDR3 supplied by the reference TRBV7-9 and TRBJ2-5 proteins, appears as DTGVSQNPRHKITKRGQNVTFRCDPISEHNRLYWYRQTLGQGPEFLTYFQNEAQLEKSRLLSDRFSAERPKGSFSTLEIQRTEQGDSAMYLCASSLVSGLGETQYFGPGTRLLVL.